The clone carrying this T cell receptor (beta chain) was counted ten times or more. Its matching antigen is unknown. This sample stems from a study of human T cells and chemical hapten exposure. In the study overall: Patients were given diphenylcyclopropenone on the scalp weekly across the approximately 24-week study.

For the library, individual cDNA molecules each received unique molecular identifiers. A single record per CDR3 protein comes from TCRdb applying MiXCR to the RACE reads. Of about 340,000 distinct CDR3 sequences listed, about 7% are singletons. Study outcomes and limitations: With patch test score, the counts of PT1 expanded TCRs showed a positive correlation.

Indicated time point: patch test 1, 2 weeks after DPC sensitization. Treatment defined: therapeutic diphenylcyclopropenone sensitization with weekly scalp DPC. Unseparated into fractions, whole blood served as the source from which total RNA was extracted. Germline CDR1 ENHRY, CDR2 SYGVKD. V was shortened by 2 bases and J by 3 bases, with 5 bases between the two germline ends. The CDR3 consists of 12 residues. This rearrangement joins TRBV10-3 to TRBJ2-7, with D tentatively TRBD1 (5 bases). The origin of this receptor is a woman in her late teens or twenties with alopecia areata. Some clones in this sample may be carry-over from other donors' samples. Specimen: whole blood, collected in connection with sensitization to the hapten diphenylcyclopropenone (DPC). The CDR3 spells CAISEDSYEQYF. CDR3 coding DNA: TGTGCCATCAGTGAGGACAGCTACGAGCAGTACTTC.